This T cell receptor beta chain was retrieved from a study of T cell repertoires in cytomegalovirus infection. Across the study: Shared public TCR beta signatures pointed to both CMV infection and a matching HLA type.

The CDR3 spans 15 residues. Unmatched junction bases numbered 6, after V lost 4 bases and J lost 4 bases. In TCRdb, the reads were re-called with MiXCR into one record per CDR3 protein. The table shows 680,000 or so distinct CDR3 sequences, with about a third occurring only once. Sample: PBMCs. The sequence was collected from a human donor in good health (CMV status not recorded). Some clones in this sample may be carry-over from other donors' samples. The chain combines TRBV12-3 or TRBV12-4 with TRBJ1-3; TRBD1 agrees at 8 bases. This CDR3 is CASSSAGTGGNTIYF. CDR3 coding DNA: TGTGCCAGCAGTTCAGCCGGGACAGGCGGAAACACCATATATTTT.